Listed here is a single T cell receptor (beta chain). Its target is unknown. This specimen comes from a study of CXCR3-negative and CXCR3-positive naive CD8 T cells. Study-level points and caveats: Hydrophobicity was higher for TRB CDR3s found in CXCR3-positive naive cells than in CXCR3-negative naive cells.

Via 5' RACE with UMI labels, TRB cDNA libraries were prepared. Reprocessing the 5' RACE reads, TCRdb reports a single entry for every CDR3 protein and omits DNA. The data show some 130,000 distinct CDR3 sequences, and the top ten clones hold nearly 0.5%. Sequencing input: naive CXCR3- CD8+ T cells from blood. The subset here: CD45RO-CCR7+CD27+CD95- naive CD8+ T cells lacking CXCR3 (TNR3-). The receptor was derived from a human donor in good health. Some clones in this sample may be carry-over from other donors' samples.

The CDR3 protein is CASRAGRFSYEQYF. The rearrangement uses TRBV12-3 or TRBV12-4 and TRBJ2-7; TCRdb proposes TRBD2, but this gene call is untestable without DNA. The CDR3 loop spans 14 amino acids.